Sequencing of this TCR beta chain was carried out in a study of blood T cell repertoires in COVID-19 (TCRdb year 2020). Regarding the complete study: Samples covering the acute and convalescent phases of COVID-19 were provided by collaborators in the United States, Italy and Spain. The material from the prospective study consisted of cDNA or gDNA derived from T cells, B-cell-depleted T cells, or PBMCs. The dataset comprised deeply sampled blood TCRbeta repertoires from subjects exposed to, actively infected with, or recovered from COVID-19. A freely available public database, intended as a resource for researchers studying the immune response to SARS-CoV-2, is where the repertoires were released. Samples were obtained from the ongoing ImmuneRACE study (first 160 participants) and from over 1,000 subjects provided by 6 global collaborators. A de-identified subject ID, COVID-19 status, age in years and sex were almost always included in the sample metadata. HLA class I and class II types, where available, came from metadata supplied by the sample provider rather than from assay-based typing. Overall study results and their limits: The amount of clinical and demographic metadata varied by source and participant and was provided uncurated.

The collaborating institutions used their own protocols to collect whole blood in K2EDTA tubes. For TCRbeta analysis, collaborators shipped samples in one of three forms: frozen whole blood, isolated PBMCs, or DNA extracted from either of those sample types. TCRbeta CDR3 regions were amplified from genomic DNA using the immunoSEQ Assay, a bias-controlled multiplex PCR. From the authors' description of their analysis: Within the assay, amplification of reference gene primers was used to estimate how many nucleated cells each sample contained. To quantify the absolute abundance of each unique TCRbeta CDR3 rearrangement, sequence reads were collapsed and filtered. For each sample, productive Simpson clonality was calculated by taking the square root of Simpson's diversity index across productive rearrangements. The table comes from immuneACCESS by way of TCRdb, which keeps in-frame sequences with V and J called. Part of the clones is missing from these tables; in studies checked, under half for an unresolved V gene and the rest for unknown reasons. The V and J calls and clone size are taken from that table; D and trimming were inferred from the DNA. This sample is represented by 240,000 or so clones; approximately 78% of them were singletons. The leading ten clones occupy roughly 3.3% of the sample.

On this clone itself: Its antigen remains unidentified. No much larger clone exists at a distance of one base, and base qualities are not known.

CDR1 and CDR2, per the germline V gene, are SGHRS and YFSETQ. V drops 4 bases and J drops 4 bases, leaving 17 bases in between. The CDR3 measures 16 amino acids from cysteine to phenylalanine. Only the CDR3 portion is preserved as DNA: 48 bases, with reading frame beginning at the first base. Sequencing was performed on peripheral blood. The TCR comes from a woman younger than 30 with acute or convalescent COVID-19. The V and J genes are TRBV5-1 and TRBJ1-4, and perhaps TRBD1 as D gene, on 5 matching bases. CDR3 loop: CASSPRSRQYNEKLFF. The nucleotide sequence is given as TGCGCCAGCAGCCCTCGATCAAGACAGTATAATGAAAAACTGTTTTTT. The entire variable domain, with the stretches around the CDR3 drawn from the reference TRBV5-1 and TRBJ1-4 proteins, is KAGVTQTPRYLIKTRGQQVTLSCSPISGHRSVSWYQQTPGQGLQFLFEYFSETQRNKGNFPGRFSGRQFSNSRSEMNVSTLELGDSALYLCASSPRSRQYNEKLFFGSGTQLSVL.